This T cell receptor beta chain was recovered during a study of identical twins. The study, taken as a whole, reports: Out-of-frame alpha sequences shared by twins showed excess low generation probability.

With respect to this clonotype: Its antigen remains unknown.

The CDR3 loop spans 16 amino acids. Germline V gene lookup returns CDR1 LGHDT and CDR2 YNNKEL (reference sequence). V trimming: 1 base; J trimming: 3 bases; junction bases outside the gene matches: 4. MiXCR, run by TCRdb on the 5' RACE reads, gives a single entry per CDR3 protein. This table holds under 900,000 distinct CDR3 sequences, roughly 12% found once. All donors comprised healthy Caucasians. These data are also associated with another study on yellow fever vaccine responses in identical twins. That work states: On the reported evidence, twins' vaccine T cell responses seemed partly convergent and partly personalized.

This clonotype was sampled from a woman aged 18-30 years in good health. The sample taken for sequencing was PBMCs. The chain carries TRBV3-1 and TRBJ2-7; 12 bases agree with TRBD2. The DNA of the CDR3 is TGTGCCAGCAGCCAAGGGACTAGCGGGACTGGCTACGAGCAGTACTTC. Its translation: CASSQGTSGTGYEQYF.